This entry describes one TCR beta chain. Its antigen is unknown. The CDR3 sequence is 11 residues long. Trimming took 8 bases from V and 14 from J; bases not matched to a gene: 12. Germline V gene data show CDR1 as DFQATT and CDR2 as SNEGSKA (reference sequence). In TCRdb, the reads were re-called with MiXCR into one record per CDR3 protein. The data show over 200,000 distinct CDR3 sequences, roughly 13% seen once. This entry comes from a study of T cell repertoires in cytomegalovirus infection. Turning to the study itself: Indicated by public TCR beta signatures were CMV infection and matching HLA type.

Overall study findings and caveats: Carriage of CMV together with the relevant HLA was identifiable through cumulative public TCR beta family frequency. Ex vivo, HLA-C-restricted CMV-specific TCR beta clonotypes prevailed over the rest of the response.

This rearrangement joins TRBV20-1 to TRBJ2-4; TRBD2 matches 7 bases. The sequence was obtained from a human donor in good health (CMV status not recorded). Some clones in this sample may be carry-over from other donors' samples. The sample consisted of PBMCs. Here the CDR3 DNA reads TGCAGTACCCGCCGGGACTACGAAAAGTACTTC. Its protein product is CSTRRDYEKYF.